The clone carrying this T cell receptor (beta chain) has a single count. What it binds is not known. This sample's time point: naive CD8 control sorted from an acute-time-point sample. Dead cells were excluded, and live cells stained for CD3, CD8 and CD45RO. This CDR3 is built from 14 residues. Looked up from germline, CDR1 is SGHTS and CDR2 is YDEGEE. Germline trimming cut 0 bases from V and 3 bases from J; bases unmatched to any gene: 3. The sample is drawn from a study of CD8 T cells in acute hepatitis C reinfection. Study-wide findings and caveats: Only TCRbeta was bulk sequenced, so alphabeta pairing of public clonotypes remains unknown. Acute resolver, follow-up resolver and acute chronic samples had similar high diversity. A V04-02/J02-02 clonotype was among over ten public ones, independent of outcome.

TCRdb keeps only in-frame clones here, not all; method: immunoSEQ multiplex PCR. The table includes 30,000 to 40,000 clones, around 87% detected once. The receptor's source is a man aged 25-45 years with chronic hepatitis C. Source material: naive CD8+ T cells from PBMCs. The rearrangement links TRBV5-8 to TRBJ2-7, with 7 bases identical to TRBD1. The CDR3 here is CASSLGGTDYEQYF. CDR3 DNA sequence: TGTGCCAGCAGCTTGGGAGGGACAGACTACGAGCAGTACTTC.